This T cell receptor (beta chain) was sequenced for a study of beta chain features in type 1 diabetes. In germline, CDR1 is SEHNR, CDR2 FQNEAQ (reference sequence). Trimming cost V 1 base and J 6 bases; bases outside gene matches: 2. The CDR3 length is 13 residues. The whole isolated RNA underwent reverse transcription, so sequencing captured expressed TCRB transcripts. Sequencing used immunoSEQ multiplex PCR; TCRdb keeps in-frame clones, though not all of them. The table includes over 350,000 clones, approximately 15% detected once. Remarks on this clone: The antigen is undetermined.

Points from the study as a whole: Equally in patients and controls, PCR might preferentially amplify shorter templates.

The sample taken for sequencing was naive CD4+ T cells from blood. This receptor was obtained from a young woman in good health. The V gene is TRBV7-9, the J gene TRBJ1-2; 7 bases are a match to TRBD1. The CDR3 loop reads CASSLGTGDGYTF. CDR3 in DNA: TGTGCCAGCAGCTTAGGGACAGGTGATGGCTACACCTTC.